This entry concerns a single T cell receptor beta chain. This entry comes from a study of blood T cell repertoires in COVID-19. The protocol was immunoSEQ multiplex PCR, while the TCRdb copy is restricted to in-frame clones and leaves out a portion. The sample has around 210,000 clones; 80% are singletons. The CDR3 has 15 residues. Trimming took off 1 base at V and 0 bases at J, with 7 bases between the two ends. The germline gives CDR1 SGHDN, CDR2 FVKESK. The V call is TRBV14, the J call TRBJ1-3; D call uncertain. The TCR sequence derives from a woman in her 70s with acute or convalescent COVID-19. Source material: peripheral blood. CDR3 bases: TGTGCCAGCAGCCAAGGTGTGAGCTCTGGAAACACCATATATTTT. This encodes CASSQGVSSGNTIYF.